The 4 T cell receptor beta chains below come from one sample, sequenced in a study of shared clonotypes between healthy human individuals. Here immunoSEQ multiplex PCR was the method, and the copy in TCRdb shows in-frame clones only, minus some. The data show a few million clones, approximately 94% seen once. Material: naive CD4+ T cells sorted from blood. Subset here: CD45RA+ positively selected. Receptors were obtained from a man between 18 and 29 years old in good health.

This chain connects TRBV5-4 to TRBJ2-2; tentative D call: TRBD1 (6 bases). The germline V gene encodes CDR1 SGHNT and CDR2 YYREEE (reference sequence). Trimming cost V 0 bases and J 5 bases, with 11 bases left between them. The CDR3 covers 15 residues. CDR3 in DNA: TGTGCCAGCAGCTTGGACAGGGTAATGACCGGGGAGCTGTTTTTT. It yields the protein CASSLDRVMTGELFF.

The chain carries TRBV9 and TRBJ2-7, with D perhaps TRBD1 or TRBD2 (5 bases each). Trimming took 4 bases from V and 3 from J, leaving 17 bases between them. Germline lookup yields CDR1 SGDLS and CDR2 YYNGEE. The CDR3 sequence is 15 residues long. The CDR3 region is CASSPGPGLDYEQYF. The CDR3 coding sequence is TGTGCCAGCAGCCCGGGGCCAGGCTTGGACTACGAGCAGTACTTC.

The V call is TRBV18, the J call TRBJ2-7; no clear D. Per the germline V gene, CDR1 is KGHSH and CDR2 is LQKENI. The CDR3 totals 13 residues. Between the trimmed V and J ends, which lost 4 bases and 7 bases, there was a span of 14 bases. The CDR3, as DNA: TGTGCCAGCTCACACTCGACGGACGCGGAGCAGTACTTC. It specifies CASSHSTDAEQYF.

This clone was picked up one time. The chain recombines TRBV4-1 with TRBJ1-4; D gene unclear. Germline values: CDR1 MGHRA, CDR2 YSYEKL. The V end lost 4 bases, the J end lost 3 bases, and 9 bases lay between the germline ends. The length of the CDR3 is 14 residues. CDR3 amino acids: CASSLGLANEKLFF. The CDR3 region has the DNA TGCGCCAGCAGCCTAGGGTTAGCTAATGAAAAACTGTTTTTT.